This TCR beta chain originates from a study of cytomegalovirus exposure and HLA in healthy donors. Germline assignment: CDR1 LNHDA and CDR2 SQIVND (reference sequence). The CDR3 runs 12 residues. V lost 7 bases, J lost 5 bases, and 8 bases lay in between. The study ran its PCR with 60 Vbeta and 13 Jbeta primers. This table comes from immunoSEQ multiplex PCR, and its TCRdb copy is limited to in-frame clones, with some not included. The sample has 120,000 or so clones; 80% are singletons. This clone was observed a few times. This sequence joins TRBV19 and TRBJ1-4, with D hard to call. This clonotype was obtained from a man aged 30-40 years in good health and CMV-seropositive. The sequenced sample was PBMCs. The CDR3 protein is CASTRGNEKLFF. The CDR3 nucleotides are TGTGCCAGTACGCGGGGAAATGAAAAACTGTTTTTT.